Following are 27 T cell receptor beta chains from one sample sequenced in a study of T cells in Graves' hyperthyroidism and ophthalmopathy. TCR beta CDR3 sequences were amplified from RNA transcripts. With the HTBI primer set, the TCR CDR3 went through a first round of RT-PCR. TCRdb analysed the multiplex PCR reads with MiXCR anew, one entry per CDR3 protein. The sample has around 600,000 distinct CDR3 sequences; 12% to 15% are singletons. Material for sequencing was blood. The receptors derive from a young woman with Graves' ophthalmopathy.

The chain is built from TRBV9 and TRBJ2-1, with D possibly matching TRBD2 (5 bases). V was shortened by 5 bases and J by 10 bases, with 13 bases between the two germline ends. This CDR3 is built from 12 residues. Per germline, CDR1 SGDLS and CDR2 YYNGEE. The CDR3 bases are TGTGCCAGCAGTGAGGTGGGAGCGGAGCAGTTCTTC. Protein sequence: CASSEVGAEQFF.

The rearrangement links TRBV20-1 to TRBJ1-3; D not resolved. V was cut by 4 bases and J by 0 bases, with 13 bases left in between. There are 15 residues in the CDR3. Germline lookup yields CDR1 DFQATT and CDR2 SNEGSKA (reference sequence). CDR3 protein: CSATPDLYSGNTIYF. The CDR3 nucleotides are TGCAGTGCTACCCCCGACCTCTACTCTGGAAACACCATATATTTT.

The CDR3 region has the DNA TGTGCCACCAGCAGTGAAGATTTTACTCGGAACACCGGGGAGCTGTTTTTT. Translated, it gives CATSSEDFTRNTGELFF. This chain joins TRBV15 and TRBJ2-2; unclear D gene. Germline V CDR1 and CDR2: LNHNV, YYDKDF (reference sequence). The CDR3 has 17 residues. V gave up 3 bases and J gave up 1 base, with 15 bases separating them.

This clonotype appeared many times. This CDR3 reads CASSWGNEQFF. DNA of the CDR3: TGTGCCAGCAGTTGGGGCAATGAGCAGTTCTTC. The chain uses TRBV12-3 or TRBV12-4 and TRBJ2-1; D gene uncertain. The germline V and J ends were trimmed by 4 bases and 6 bases, with 4 bases remaining between them. This CDR3 has 11 amino acids.

Only a few counts were recorded for this clonotype. The chain links TRBV29-1 to TRBJ1-1, with D uncertain. V dropped 6 bases and J dropped 11 bases, with 13 bases sitting between them. This CDR3 contains 10 residues. Germline loops: CDR1 SQVTM, CDR2 ANQGSEA. The chain's CDR3 is CSVGSESAFF. The CDR3 coding sequence is TGCAGCGTGGGTTCGGAGTCGGCTTTCTTT.

V gene TRBV6-1 combines with J gene TRBJ1-2, with D maybe TRBD1 (5 bases). Germline-derived CDR1 and CDR2 are MNHNS and SASEGT. The CDR3 runs 13 residues. Deletions cut 6 bases from V and 6 bases from J, with 14 bases between. CDR3 residues: CASSSLDINGYTF. CDR3 DNA sequence: TGTGCCAGCAGCTCCTTGGACATTAATGGCTACACCTTC.

This clonotype has ten or more counts. J is TRBJ1-1 and V is TRBV13; D remains unclear. V was trimmed by 1 base and J by 0 bases, leaving 12 bases between them. The germline V gene has CDR1 PRHDT and CDR2 FYEKMQ (reference sequence). The CDR3 loop spans 16 amino acids. CDR3 region: CASSLASAGLNTEAFF. As DNA, the CDR3 is TGTGCCAGCAGCTTAGCATCGGCAGGCTTGAACACTGAAGCTTTCTTT.

This chain links TRBV7-9 with TRBJ1-4, with 8 bases fitting TRBD1. This CDR3 contains 15 residues. The V segment lost 6 bases and the J segment 8 bases; nucleotides outside the gene matches: 11. CDR1 and CDR2 from the germline V gene are SEHNR and FQNEAQ (reference sequence). This CDR3 reads CASRSQGASWEKLFF. In DNA form, the CDR3 reads TGTGCCAGCAGATCCCAGGGGGCGAGCTGGGAAAAACTGTTTTTT.

The V gene is TRBV7-9, the J gene TRBJ2-5, with TRBD2 identical over 12 bases. Germline V lookup: CDR1 SEHNR, CDR2 FQNEAQ (reference sequence). The CDR3 is made up of 16 amino acids. V trimming: 1 base; J trimming: 5 bases; junction bases outside the gene matches: 5. The CDR3 region has the DNA TGTGCCAGCAGCTTAGAGCTAGCGGGAGGGTGGGAGACCCAGTACTTC. Translation gives CASSLELAGGWETQYF.

This clonotype was picked up a small number of times. CDR3 in amino acids: CASSLGEGFRSPLHF. The CDR3 DNA follows: TGTGCCAGCAGTTTAGGTGAGGGGTTTCGGTCACCCCTCCACTTT. V and J are TRBV27 and TRBJ1-6; a possible D gene is TRBD1 (5 bases). V lost 2 bases and J lost 10, with 15 bases in between. CDR1 is MNHEY, CDR2 SMNVEV, per germline (reference sequence). The CDR3 consists of 15 residues.

This clonotype was observed many times. V is TRBV27 and J is TRBJ2-7; D may be TRBD1 (7 bases). Germline V gives CDR1 MNHEY, CDR2 SMNVEV (reference sequence). V was pared by 0 bases and J by 6 bases, with 12 bases between. The CDR3 extends over 14 amino acids. CDR3 loop: CASSLSRQGGEQYF. The CDR3 DNA follows: TGTGCCAGCAGTTTATCCCGACAGGGAGGCGAGCAGTACTTC.

This rearrangement joins TRBV12-5 to TRBJ2-7, with TRBD1 as a possible D gene (6 bases). V was cut by 2 bases and J by 2 bases, with 28 bases left in between. The length of the CDR3 is 20 residues. Looked up from germline, CDR1 is LGHNT and CDR2 is FRNRAP. The CDR3 loop reads CASGLRPRQGRGVNTYEQYF. CDR3 nucleotide sequence: TGTGCTAGTGGTTTGCGCCCCCGCCAGGGCAGGGGAGTCAACACCTACGAGCAGTACTTC.

This clonotype was seen ten or more times. This chain joins TRBV3-1 and TRBJ2-1; D call uncertain. CDR1 is LGHDT and CDR2 is YNNKEL in the germline V gene (reference sequence). Trimming pared 1 base from V and 0 bases from J, leaving 13 bases between. The CDR3 spans 17 residues. The CDR3 here is CASSQVRGPRSYNEQFF. CDR3 nucleotide sequence: TGTGCCAGCAGCCAAGTCAGAGGACCCCGCTCCTACAATGAGCAGTTCTTC.

A note on this clonotype: A read error is possible here, since a much larger clone lies one base away. The chain joins TRBV24-1 to TRBJ2-7; weak D call: TRBD2 (6 bases). The J call could be wrong; TRBJ2-1 is a better fit for the DNA end. From germline, CDR1 is KGHDR and CDR2 SFDVKD. The CDR3 has 13 residues. As DNA, the CDR3 is TGTGCCACCGCGGACGGGAGCTCCTACGAGCAGTTCTTC. It specifies CATADGSSYEQFF.

This rearrangement joins TRBV11-3 to TRBJ1-2; D gene ambiguous. Germline lookup yields CDR1 SGHNT and CDR2 YENEEA. Deletions cut 4 bases from V and 2 bases from J, with 17 bases between. This CDR3 is 16 amino acids long. This CDR3 is CASSSTNQVLNYGYTF. The CDR3 coding sequence is TGTGCCAGCAGCTCCACTAACCAGGTGTTAAACTATGGCTACACCTTC.

This chain joins TRBV6-2 or TRBV6-3 and TRBJ1-2; no clear D. CDR3 size: 15 residues. V was clipped by 2 bases and J by 0 bases, with 10 bases between them. Germline values: CDR1 MNHEY, CDR2 SVGEGT. CDR3 amino acids: CASSYDEASNYGYTF. CDR3 nucleotide sequence: TGTGCCAGCAGTTACGACGAGGCGTCTAACTATGGCTACACCTTC.

This clonotype came up once. This rearrangement joins TRBV20-1 to TRBJ2-5; 12 bases are a match to TRBD2. In germline, CDR1 is DFQATT, CDR2 SNEGSKA (reference sequence). The junction had 11 bases not matched to a gene; V was cut back by 3 bases and J by 3 bases. CDR3 size: 17 residues. CDR3 residues: CSARETSGSLGEETQYF. The CDR3 nucleotides read TGCAGTGCTAGGGAGACTAGCGGGAGTCTCGGGGAAGAGACCCAGTACTTC.

There are a few counts of this clonotype. The chain combines TRBV3-1 with TRBJ2-1; 8 bases map to TRBD1. The J segment lost 10 bases and the V segment lost 3 bases, leaving 8 bases of the junction unmatched. The CDR3 contains 14 residues. In germline, CDR1 is LGHDT, CDR2 YNNKEL (reference sequence). The CDR3 region is CASSQRFDRGEQFF. Here the CDR3 DNA reads TGTGCCAGCAGCCAGAGGTTCGACAGGGGAGAGCAGTTCTTC.

This clonotype was picked up many times. The V and J genes are TRBV20-1 and TRBJ1-1, with D possibly matching TRBD1 (6 bases). This CDR3 region has 15 residues. The germline V gene encodes CDR1 DFQATT and CDR2 SNEGSKA (reference sequence). V dropped 7 bases and J dropped 2 bases, with 20 bases sitting between them. This chain's CDR3 is CSVRGGGQRNTEAFF. The CDR3 DNA sequence: TGCAGTGTTAGGGGGGGGGGGCAAAGAAACACTGAAGCTTTCTTT.

A note on this clonotype: Being one base from a much bigger clone, this may be a read error. The chain carries TRBV12-5 and TRBJ1-1; D gene unclear. Germline values: CDR1 LGHNT, CDR2 FRNRAP. The CDR3 has 13 residues. V gave up 3 bases and J gave up 6 bases, with 11 bases separating them. In DNA, the CDR3 is TGTGCTAGTGGTTTCGAACAAAACGCTGAAGCTTTCTTT. This sequence encodes CASGFEQNAEAFF.

The sample holds a few counts of this clonotype. V and J are TRBV30 and TRBJ2-6; D possibly uses TRBD1 or TRBD2 (5 bases each). The germline CDR1 and CDR2 sequences are GTSNPN and SVGIG (reference sequence). The length of the CDR3 is 13 residues. CDR3 in amino acids: CGRGVSGANVLTF. The CDR3 region has the DNA TGTGGGAGAGGGGTCTCTGGGGCCAACGTCCTGACTTTC.

The table lists this clonotype with many counts. V and J are TRBV29-1 and TRBJ2-3, with 11 positions matching TRBD2. Unmatched junction bases numbered 6, after V lost 6 bases and J lost 1 base. From germline, CDR1 is SQVTM and CDR2 ANQGSEA. This CDR3 spans 15 amino acids. The CDR3 is CSVEGLAAGTDTQYF. CDR3 nucleotide sequence: TGCAGCGTAGAGGGACTAGCGGCCGGCACAGATACGCAGTATTTT.

As regards this clonotype: Relative to the germline gene, one junction end is altered; a read error may explain this. This chain joins TRBV29-1 and TRBJ2-1; TRBD1 aligns across 9 bases. CDR1 SQVTM and CDR2 ANQGSEA come from the germline V gene. There are 14 residues in the CDR3. CDR3 in amino acids: CSVEGQGGYNGQFF. The CDR3 DNA is TGCAGCGTTGAAGGACAGGGGGGGTACAATGGGCAGTTCTTC.

There are many counts of this clonotype. The gene calls are TRBV6-1 and TRBJ1-4, with D maybe TRBD1 (5 bases). Germline lookup yields CDR1 MNHNS and CDR2 SASEGT. CDR3 size: 13 residues. V was trimmed by 5 bases and J by 7 bases, leaving 11 bases between them. CDR3 amino acids: CASSYGGGEKLFF. CDR3 DNA: TGTGCCAGCAGTTACGGGGGAGGTGAAAAACTGTTTTTT.

This clonotype was seen repeatedly, ten times or more. Here the CDR3 reads CATSSGTSGRGYTDTQYF. The CDR3 DNA is TGTGCCACCAGCAGTGGGACTAGCGGGAGGGGATACACAGATACGCAGTATTTT. The chain links TRBV15 to TRBJ2-3; TRBD2 matches 16 bases. J gave up 2 bases and V 3 bases, and 5 bases lay outside the gene matches. This CDR3 contains 18 residues. Looked up from germline, CDR1 is LNHNV and CDR2 is YYDKDF (reference sequence).

This clonotype was recorded many times. The chain links TRBV28 to TRBJ2-5; TRBD2 aligns across 8 bases. Trimming cost V 5 bases and J 2 bases; bases outside gene matches: 10. Germline V gene sequence: CDR1 MDHEN, CDR2 SYDVKM. The CDR3 length is 16 residues. The CDR3: CASSPRTSLNQETQYF. The CDR3 DNA reads as TGTGCCAGCAGTCCCCGGACTAGCCTTAATCAAGAGACCCAGTACTTC. Full variable domain (rest looked up from reference TRBV28 and TRBJ2-5): DVKVTQSSRYLVKRTGEKVFLECVQDMDHENMFWYRQDPGLGLRLIYFSYDVKMKEKGDIPEGYSVSREKKERFSLILESASTNQTSMYLCASSPRTSLNQETQYFGPGTRLLVL.

V gene TRBV18 combines with J gene TRBJ1-4; D is unclear. Trimming stripped 4 bases from V and 3 bases from J, with 12 bases between. The CDR3 is 15 amino acids. CDR1 is KGHSH, CDR2 LQKENI, per germline. The CDR3 DNA reads TGTGCCAGCTCACTTTCTTATTCGGCTAATGAAAAACTGTTTTTT. It yields the protein CASSLSYSANEKLFF.